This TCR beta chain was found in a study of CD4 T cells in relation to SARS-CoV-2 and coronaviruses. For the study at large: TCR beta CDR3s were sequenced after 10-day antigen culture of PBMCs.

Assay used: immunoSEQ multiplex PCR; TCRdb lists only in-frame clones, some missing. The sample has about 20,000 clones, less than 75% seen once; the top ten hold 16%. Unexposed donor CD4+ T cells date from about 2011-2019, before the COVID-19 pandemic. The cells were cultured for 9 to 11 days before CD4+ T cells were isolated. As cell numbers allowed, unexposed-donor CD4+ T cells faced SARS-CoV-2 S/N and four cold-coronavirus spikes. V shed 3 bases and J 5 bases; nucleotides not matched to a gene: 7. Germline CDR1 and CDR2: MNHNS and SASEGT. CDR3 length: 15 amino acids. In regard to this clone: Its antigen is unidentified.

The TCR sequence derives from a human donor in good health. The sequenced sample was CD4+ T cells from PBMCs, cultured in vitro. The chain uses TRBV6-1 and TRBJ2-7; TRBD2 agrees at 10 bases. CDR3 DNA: TGTGCCAGCAGTGAGACGGGACTAGCGTTCCACGAGCAGTACTTC. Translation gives CASSETGLAFHEQYF.